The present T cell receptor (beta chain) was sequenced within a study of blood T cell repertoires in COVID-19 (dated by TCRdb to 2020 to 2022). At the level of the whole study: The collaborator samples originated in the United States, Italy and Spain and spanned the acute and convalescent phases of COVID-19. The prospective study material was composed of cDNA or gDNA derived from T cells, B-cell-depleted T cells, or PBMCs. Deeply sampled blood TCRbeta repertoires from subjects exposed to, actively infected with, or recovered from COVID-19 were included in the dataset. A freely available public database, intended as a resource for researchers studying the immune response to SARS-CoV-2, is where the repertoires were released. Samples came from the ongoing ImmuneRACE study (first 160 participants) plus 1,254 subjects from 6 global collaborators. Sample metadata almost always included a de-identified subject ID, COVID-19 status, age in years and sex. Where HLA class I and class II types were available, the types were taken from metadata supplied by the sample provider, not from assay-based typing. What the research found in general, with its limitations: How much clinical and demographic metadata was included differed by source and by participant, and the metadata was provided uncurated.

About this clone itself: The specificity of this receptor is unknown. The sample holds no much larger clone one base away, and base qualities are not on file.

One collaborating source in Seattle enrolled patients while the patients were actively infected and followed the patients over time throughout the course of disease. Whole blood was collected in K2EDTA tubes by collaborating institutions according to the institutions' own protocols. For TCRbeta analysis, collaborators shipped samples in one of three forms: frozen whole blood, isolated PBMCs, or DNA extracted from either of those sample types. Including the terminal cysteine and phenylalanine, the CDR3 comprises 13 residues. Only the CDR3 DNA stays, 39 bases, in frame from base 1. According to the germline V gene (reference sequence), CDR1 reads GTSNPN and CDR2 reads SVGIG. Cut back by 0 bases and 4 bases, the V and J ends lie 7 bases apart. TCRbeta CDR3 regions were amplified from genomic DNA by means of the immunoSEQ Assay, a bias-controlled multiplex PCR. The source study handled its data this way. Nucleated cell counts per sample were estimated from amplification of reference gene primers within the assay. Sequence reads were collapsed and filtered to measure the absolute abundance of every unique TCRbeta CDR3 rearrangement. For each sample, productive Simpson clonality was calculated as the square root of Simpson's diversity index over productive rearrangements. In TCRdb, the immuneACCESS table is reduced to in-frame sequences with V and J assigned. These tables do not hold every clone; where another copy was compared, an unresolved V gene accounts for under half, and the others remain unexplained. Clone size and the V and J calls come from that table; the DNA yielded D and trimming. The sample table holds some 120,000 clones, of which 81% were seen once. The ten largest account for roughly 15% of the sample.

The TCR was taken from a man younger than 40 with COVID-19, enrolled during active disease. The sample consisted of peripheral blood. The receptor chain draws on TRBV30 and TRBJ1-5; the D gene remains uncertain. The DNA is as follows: TGTGCCTGGAGTGTTGGGCAGAATCAGCCCCAGCATTTT. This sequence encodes CAWSVGQNQPQHF. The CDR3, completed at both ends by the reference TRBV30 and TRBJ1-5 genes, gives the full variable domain SQTIHQWPATLVQPVGSPLSLECTVEGTSNPNLYWYRQAAGRGLQLLFYSVGIGQISSEVPQNLSASRPQDRQFILSSKKLLLSDSGFYLCAWSVGQNQPQHFGDGTRLSIL.